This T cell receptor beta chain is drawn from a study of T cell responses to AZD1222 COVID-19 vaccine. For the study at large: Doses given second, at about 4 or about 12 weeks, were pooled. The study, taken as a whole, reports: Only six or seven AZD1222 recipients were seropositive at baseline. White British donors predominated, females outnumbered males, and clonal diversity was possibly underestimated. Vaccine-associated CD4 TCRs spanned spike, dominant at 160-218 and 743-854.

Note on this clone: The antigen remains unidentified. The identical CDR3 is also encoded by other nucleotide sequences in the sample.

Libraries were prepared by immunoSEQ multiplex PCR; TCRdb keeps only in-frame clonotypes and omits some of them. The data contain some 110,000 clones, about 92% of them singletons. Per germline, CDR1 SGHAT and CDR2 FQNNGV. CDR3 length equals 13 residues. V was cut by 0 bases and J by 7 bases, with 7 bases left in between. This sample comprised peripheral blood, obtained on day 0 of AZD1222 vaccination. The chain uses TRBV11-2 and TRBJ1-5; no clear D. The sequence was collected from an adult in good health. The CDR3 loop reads CASSLDRGQPQHF. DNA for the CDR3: TGTGCCAGCAGCTTAGATCGGGGACAGCCCCAGCATTTT.